A selection of T cell receptor beta chains follows, all from one sample in a study of T cell responses to AZD1222 COVID-19 vaccine. Assay: immunoSEQ multiplex PCR; the TCRdb copy retains only in-frame clones and omits some. The table has roughly 190,000 clones, around nine tenths seen once. The specimen comprised peripheral blood, sampled 28 days after the second dose of the MenACWY control vaccine. The origin of the receptors is an adult who received the MenACWY meningococcal vaccine as a control. Each CDR3 is given with its conserved first and last residue. The D gene is left open where the match is weak. The size entry is marked missing in some rows and otherwise reads once, few, many or a size class.

abundance,j_gene,v_gene,d_gene,CDR3aa,CDR3nt
.,TRBJ1-2,TRBV5-5,TRBD1,CASSNSGQGVDAF,TGTGCCAGCAGCAACTCGGGACAGGGGGTCGACGCCTTC
.,TRBJ2-2,TRBV19,TRBD1,CASRRQGSGTGELFF,TGTGCCAGTAGGCGACAGGGGTCGGGCACCGGGGAGCTGTTTTTT
.,TRBJ2-3,TRBV27,.,CASSGTHLHTDTQYF,TGTGCCAGCAGTGGGACCCACCTGCACACAGATACGCAGTATTTT
once,TRBJ1-1,TRBV7-2,.,CASSSRPGVRAFF,TGTGCCAGCAGCTCCCGACCAGGGGTTAGGGCTTTCTTT
.,TRBJ1-1,TRBV7-9,.,CASSRSGASNTEAFF,TGTGCCAGCAGCCGATCGGGGGCCTCGAACACTGAAGCTTTCTTT
.,TRBJ1-1,TRBV19,.,CASSFLDRLNTEAFF,TGTGCCAGTAGTTTCTTGGACAGACTGAACACTGAAGCTTTCTTT
.,TRBJ2-7,TRBV25-1,.,CASSEYGRYEQYF,TGTGCCAGCAGTGAATATGGCAGATACGAGCAGTACTTC
.,TRBJ2-7,TRBV18,.,CASSPGTNSYEQYF,TGTGCCAGCTCACCAGGGACGAACTCCTACGAGCAGTACTTC
.,TRBJ2-1,TRBV15,.,CATSRDLSYNEQFF,TGTGCCACCAGCAGAGATCTCAGCTACAATGAGCAGTTCTTC
.,TRBJ2-7,TRBV6-2/TRBV6-3,.,CASSIPGSYEQYF,TGTGCCAGCAGTATACCGGGATCCTACGAGCAGTACTTC
.,TRBJ1-2,TRBV9,.,CASSDTGSGYGYTF,TGTGCCAGCAGCGATACAGGGAGCGGCTATGGCTACACCTTC
.,TRBJ2-7,TRBV19,.,CASSPGTVYEQYF,TGTGCCAGTAGTCCCGGGACGGTCTACGAGCAGTACTTC
once,TRBJ2-3,TRBV19,TRBD1,CASSVGGQVLSTQYF,TGTGCCAGTAGTGTGGGGGGACAGGTGCTCTCTACGCAGTATTTT
.,TRBJ1-1,TRBV7-2,TRBD1,CASSLTGDTEAFF,TGTGCCAGCAGCTTAACAGGGGACACTGAAGCTTTCTTT
.,TRBJ2-1,TRBV6-5,TRBD2,CASSSRVPGGDEQFF,TGTGCCAGCAGTTCCCGGGTCCCGGGGGGGGATGAGCAGTTCTTC
.,TRBJ2-7,TRBV6-2/TRBV6-3,TRBD2,CASSSTSGSSYEQYF,TGTGCCAGCAGTTCAACTAGCGGGAGCTCCTACGAGCAGTACTTC
.,TRBJ2-7,TRBV11-1,TRBD1,CASSLDRGEAQYF,TGTGCCAGCAGCTTGGACAGGGGTGAGGCGCAGTACTTC
.,TRBJ2-2,TRBV3-1/TRBV3-2,TRBD2,CASSQEGREGTGELFF,TGTGCCAGCAGCCAAGAGGGGCGGGAGGGCACCGGGGAGCTGTTTTTT
.,TRBJ2-2,TRBV24-1,.,CATEGAGELFF,TGTGCCACGGAGGGAGCCGGGGAGCTGTTTTTT
.,TRBJ2-1,TRBV28,.,CASSLLGYPYNEQFF,TGTGCCAGCAGTTTGCTCGGGTATCCCTACAATGAGCAGTTCTTC
once,TRBJ2-3,TRBV9,.,CASSVEVRGADTQYF,TGTGCCAGCAGCGTAGAGGTCAGGGGTGCAGATACGCAGTATTTT
.,TRBJ2-3,TRBV6-6,.,CASRPTRGGTDTQYF,TGTGCCAGCAGGCCTACTAGGGGAGGCACAGATACGCAGTATTTT